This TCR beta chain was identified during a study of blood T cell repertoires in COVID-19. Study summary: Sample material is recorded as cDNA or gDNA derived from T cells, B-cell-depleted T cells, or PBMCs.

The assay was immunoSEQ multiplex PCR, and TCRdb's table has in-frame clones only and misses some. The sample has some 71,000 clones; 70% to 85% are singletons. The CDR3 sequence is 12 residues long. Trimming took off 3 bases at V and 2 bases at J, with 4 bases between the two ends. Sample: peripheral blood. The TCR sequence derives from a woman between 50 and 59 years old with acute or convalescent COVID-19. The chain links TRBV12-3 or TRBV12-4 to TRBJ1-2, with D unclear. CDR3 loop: CASSFQNYGYTF. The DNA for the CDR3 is TGTGCCAGCAGTTTTCAAAACTATGGCTACACCTTC.